Only a few counts were recorded for the clone carrying this T cell receptor beta chain. In the original processing: Researchers report that nucleated cell counts were estimated from reference gene primer amplification. Sequenced by immunoSEQ multiplex PCR; TCRdb stores in-frame clones only, minus some. That table gives V, J and clone size, and the DNA gave D and trimming. The table shows a few hundred thousand clones, with about four fifths occurring only once. Germline V gives CDR1 SGHKS, CDR2 YYEKEE (reference sequence). The CDR3 extends over 15 amino acids. Trimming removed 3 bases from V and 7 bases from J, with 17 bases in between. The sample belongs to a study of blood T cell repertoires in COVID-19. Study overall: From the United States, Italy and Spain came samples of acute and convalescent COVID-19. Sources were T cells, B-cell-depleted T cells, or PBMCs; the material itself was cDNA or gDNA.

This clonotype was obtained from a young woman with acute or convalescent COVID-19. This chain connects TRBV5-5 to TRBJ1-5; a possible D gene is TRBD1 (5 bases). The specimen sequenced was peripheral blood. The CDR3 reads CASSSDSLKGQPQHF. The CDR3 coding sequence is TGTGCCAGCAGCTCTGACAGTCTCAAGGGGCAGCCCCAGCATTTT.